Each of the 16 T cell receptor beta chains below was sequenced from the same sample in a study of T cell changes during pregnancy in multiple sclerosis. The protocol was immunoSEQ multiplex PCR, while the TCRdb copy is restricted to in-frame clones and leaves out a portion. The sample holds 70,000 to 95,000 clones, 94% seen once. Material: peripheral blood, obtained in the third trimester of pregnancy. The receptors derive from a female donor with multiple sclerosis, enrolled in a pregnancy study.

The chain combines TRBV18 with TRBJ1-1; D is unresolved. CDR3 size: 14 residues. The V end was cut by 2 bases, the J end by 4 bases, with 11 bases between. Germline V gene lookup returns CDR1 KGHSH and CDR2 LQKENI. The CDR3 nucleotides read TGTGCCAGCTCACCAATATCAGGAGGCACTGAAGCTTTCTTT. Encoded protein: CASSPISGGTEAFF.

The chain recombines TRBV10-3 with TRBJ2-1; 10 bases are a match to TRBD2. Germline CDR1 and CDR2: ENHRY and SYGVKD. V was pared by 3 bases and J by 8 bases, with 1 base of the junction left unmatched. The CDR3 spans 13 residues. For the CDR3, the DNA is TGTGCCATCAGTGATGGACTAGCGGATGAGCAGTTCTTC. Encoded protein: CAISDGLADEQFF.

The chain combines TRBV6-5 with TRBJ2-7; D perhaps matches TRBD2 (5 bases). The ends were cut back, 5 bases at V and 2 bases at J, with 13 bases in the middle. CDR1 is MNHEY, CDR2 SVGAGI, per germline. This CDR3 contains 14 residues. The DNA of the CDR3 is TGTGCCAGCAGTCGGACTTTGTCCGCCTACGAGCAGTACTTC. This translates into CASSRTLSAYEQYF.

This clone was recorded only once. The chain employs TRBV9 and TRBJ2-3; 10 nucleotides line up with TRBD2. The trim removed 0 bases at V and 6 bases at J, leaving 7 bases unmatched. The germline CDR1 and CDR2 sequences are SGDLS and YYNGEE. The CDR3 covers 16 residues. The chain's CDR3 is CASSVGLAGPRDTQYF. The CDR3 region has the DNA TGTGCCAGCAGCGTAGGACTAGCGGGCCCGAGGGATACGCAGTATTTT.

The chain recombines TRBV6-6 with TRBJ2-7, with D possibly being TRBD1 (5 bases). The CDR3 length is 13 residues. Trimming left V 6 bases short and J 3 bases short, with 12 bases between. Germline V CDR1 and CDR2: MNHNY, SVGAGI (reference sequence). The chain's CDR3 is CASSRQSDYEQYF. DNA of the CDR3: TGTGCCAGCAGCAGACAGTCGGACTACGAGCAGTACTTC.

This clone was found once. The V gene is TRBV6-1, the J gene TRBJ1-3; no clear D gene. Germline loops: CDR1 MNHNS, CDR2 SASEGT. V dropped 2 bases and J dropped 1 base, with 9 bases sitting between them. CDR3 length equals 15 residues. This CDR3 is CASSERGRSGNTIYF. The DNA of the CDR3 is TGTGCCAGCAGTGAACGGGGAAGATCTGGAAACACCATATATTTT.

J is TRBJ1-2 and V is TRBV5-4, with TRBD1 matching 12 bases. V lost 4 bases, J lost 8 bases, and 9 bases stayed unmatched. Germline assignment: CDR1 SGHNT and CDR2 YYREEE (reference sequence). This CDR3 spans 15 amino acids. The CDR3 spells CASSPPGQGASGYTF. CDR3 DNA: TGTGCCAGCAGCCCCCCGGGACAGGGGGCGTCCGGCTACACCTTC. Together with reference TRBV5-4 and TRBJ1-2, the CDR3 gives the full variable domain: ETGVTQSPTHLIKTRGQQVTLRCSSQSGHNTVSWYQQALGQGPQFIFQYYREEENGRGNFPPRFSGLQFPNYSSELNVNALELDDSALYLCASSPPGQGASGYTFGSGTRLTVV.

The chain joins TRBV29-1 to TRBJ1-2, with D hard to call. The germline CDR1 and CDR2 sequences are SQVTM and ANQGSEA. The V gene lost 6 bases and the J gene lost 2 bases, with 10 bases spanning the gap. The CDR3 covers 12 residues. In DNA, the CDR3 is TGCAGCGTCACGACGGGGAACTATGGCTACACCTTC. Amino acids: CSVTTGNYGYTF.

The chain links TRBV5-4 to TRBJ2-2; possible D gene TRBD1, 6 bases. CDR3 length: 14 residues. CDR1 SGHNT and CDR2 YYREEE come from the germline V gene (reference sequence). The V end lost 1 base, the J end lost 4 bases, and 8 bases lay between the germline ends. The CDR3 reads CASSLKGVTGELFF. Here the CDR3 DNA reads TGTGCCAGCAGCTTGAAGGGGGTCACCGGGGAGCTGTTTTTT.

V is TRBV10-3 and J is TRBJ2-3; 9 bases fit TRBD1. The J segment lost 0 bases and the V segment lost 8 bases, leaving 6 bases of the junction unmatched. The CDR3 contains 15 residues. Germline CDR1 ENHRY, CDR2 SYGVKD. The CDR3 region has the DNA TGTGCCATCCATCCGGGACAGGGAAGCACAGATACGCAGTATTTT. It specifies CAIHPGQGSTDTQYF.

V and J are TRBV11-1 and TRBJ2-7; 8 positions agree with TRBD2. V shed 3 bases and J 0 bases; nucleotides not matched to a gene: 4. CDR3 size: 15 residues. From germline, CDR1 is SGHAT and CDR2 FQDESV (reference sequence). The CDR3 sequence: CASSFGGRTSYEQYF. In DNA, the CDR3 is TGTGCCAGCAGCTTTGGCGGGAGGACCTCCTACGAGCAGTACTTC.

The CDR3 sequence is CASSVDSGGSTDTQYF. CDR3 coding DNA: TGTGCCAGCAGCGTAGATAGCGGGGGAAGCACAGATACGCAGTATTTT. This chain links TRBV9 with TRBJ2-3, with 9 bases matching TRBD2. This CDR3 spans 16 amino acids. Trimming removed 0 bases from V and 0 bases from J; junction bases left unmatched: 2. In germline, CDR1 is SGDLS, CDR2 YYNGEE.

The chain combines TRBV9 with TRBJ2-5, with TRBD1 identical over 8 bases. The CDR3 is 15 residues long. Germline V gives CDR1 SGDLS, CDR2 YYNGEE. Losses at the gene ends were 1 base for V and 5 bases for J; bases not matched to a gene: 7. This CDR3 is CASSVSSGGLETQYF. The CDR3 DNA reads TGTGCCAGCAGCGTATCCTCAGGGGGCTTGGAGACCCAGTACTTC.

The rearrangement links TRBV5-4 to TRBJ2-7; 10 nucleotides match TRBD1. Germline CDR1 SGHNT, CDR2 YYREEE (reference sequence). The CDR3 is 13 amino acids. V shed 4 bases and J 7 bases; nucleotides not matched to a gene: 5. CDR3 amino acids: CASSPWDRGEQYF. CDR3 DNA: TGTGCCAGCAGCCCCTGGGACAGGGGAGAGCAGTACTTC.

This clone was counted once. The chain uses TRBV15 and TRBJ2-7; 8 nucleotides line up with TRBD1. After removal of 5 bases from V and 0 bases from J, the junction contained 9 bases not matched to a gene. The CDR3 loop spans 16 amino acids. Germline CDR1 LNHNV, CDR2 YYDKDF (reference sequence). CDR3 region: CATSGGRDRSSYEQYF. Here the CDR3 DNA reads TGTGCCACCAGCGGGGGCCGGGACAGGAGCTCCTACGAGCAGTACTTC.

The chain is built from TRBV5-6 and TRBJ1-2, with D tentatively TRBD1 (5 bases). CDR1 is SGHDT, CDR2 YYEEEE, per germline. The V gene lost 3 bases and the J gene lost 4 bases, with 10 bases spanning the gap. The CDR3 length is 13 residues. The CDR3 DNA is TGTGCCAGCAGCTCCGACAGAATCTATGGCTACACCTTC. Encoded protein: CASSSDRIYGYTF.